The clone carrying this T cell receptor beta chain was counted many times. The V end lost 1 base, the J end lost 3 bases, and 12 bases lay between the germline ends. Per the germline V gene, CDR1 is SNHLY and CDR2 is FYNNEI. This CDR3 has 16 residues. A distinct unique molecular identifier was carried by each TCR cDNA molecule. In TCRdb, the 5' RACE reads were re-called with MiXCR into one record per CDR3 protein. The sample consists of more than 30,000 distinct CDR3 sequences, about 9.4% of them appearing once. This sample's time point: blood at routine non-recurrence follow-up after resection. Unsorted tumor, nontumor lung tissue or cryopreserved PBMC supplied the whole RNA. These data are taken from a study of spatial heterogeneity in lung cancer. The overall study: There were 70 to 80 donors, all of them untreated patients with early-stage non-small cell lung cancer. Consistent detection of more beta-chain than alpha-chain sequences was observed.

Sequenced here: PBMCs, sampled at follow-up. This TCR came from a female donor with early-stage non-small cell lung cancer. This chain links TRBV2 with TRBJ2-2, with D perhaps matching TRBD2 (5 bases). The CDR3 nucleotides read TGTGCCAGCAGTGAAGGGCCTCCCGGGGACACCGGGGAGCTGTTTTTT. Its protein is CASSEGPPGDTGELFF.